This T cell receptor beta chain was recovered during a study of T cell responses to AZD1222 COVID-19 vaccine (dated by TCRdb to 2020 to 2022). Describing the broader study: TCR sequencing was performed for 230 to 250 trial participants, of whom around 200 were given two doses of AZD1222 and around 25 were given two doses of MenACWY control vaccine. Trial participants were enrolled into age subgroups of 18-55, 56-69 and 70-plus years, which contained about 150, 27 and 61 TCR-sequenced participants, respectively.

The CDR3 regions of human TCRbeta chains were analyzed by immunosequencing. The source study handled its data this way. Repertoire TCRs were checked for matches against a reference library of SARS-CoV-2-specific TCRs that had been generated using the MIRA antigen-specificity platform. Breadth was defined as the fraction of unique TCRs that were SARS-CoV-2-associated, and depth was defined as the fraction of total T cells that were SARS-CoV-2-associated. Using the MIRA data, each spike-specific TCR was assigned both to the spike region to which the TCR was reactive and to a CD4 or CD8 class. Log10-transformed breadth and depth values were compared by one-way ANOVA with Sidak's multiple comparisons tests. Not all clones reach the TCRdb copy of this immuneACCESS table, which keeps in-frame sequences only. Checked studies attribute under half of the gap to unresolved V genes and leave the rest unexplained. Clone size and V and J calls were adopted from that table, with D and trimming inferred from the DNA. The sample has 100,000 to 150,000 clones on record, more than 90% of them singletons. The ten largest clonotypes hold less than 2% of the sample.

The study at large found these results: In the small 56-69-year group, the increase in depth fell short of significance, most likely because of low power. A significant rise in spike-specific TCR breadth and depth was observed after two AZD1222 doses relative to day 0 and relative to MenACWY recipients. Conclusions about previously exposed vaccinees are limited, since just a handful of AZD1222 recipients were seropositive for SARS-CoV-2 at baseline. Participants were mostly white British, with more females than males. The authors suggested clonal diversity may have been underestimated. Vaccine-associated CD4 TCRs spanned the whole spike protein, with dominant responses in regions 160-218 and 743-854. No day 14 peak-response samples were available, so repertoires were characterized only after the peak T cell response. Nearly half of unique spike-specific TCRs reportedly recognized epitopes outside regions mutated in the B.1.351 and B.1.1.7 variants.

CDR1 and CDR2 were assigned from the germline V gene (reference sequence) as LNHDA and SQIVND. Spanning cysteine to phenylalanine, the CDR3 consists of 16 amino acids. Only the CDR3 region is kept as DNA, spanning 48 bases read in frame from base 1. Ends trimmed: V by 5 bases, J by 3 bases; bases unmatched to a gene: 7. The sample's time point label, decoded: about 28 days (+/-7) after the second vaccine dose. AZD1222 recipients given second doses at about 4 weeks or at about 12 weeks were pooled, since spike-specific TCR depth and breadth were not found to differ between the two schedules. Samples from vaccinated people were obtained from the UK trials COV001 and COV002, which included a single-blind randomized controlled phase 2/3 trial of AZD1222 (ChAdOx1 nCoV-19) in healthy adults. For TCRbeta chain sequencing, PBMC samples from trial participants were taken at day 0 and at day 28 after the second dose.

As concerns this clone: The antigen it recognizes is unknown. Qualities for individual bases were not recorded, and no much larger clone is one base off.

The clonotype originates from an adult who received the AZD1222 COVID-19 vaccine. This sequence uses TRBV19 and TRBJ1-5, and 10 junction bases match TRBD1. The input for sequencing was peripheral blood, taken 28 days after the second AZD1222 dose. The DNA is as follows: TGTGCCAGTAGTGCCGGGACAGGGGAAATCAATCAGCCCCAGCATTTT. Its amino acids are CASSAGTGEINQPQHF. Supplemented by the reference TRBV19 and TRBJ1-5 proteins around the CDR3, the complete variable domain is DGGITQSPKYLFRKEGQNVTLSCEQNLNHDAMYWYRQDPGQGLRLIYYSQIVNDFQKGDIAEGYSVSREKKESFPLTVTSAQKNPTAFYLCASSAGTGEINQPQHFGDGTRLSIL.